The following is a T cell receptor beta chain sequence with its context. Its antigen is unknown. With 6 bases clipped from V and 5 bases from J, the junction kept 8 bases outside the gene matches. This CDR3 has 14 amino acids. CDR1 is SNHLY and CDR2 is FYNNEI in the germline V gene. Generated by immunoSEQ multiplex PCR, the TCRdb table keeps only in-frame clones and is missing some. The sample lists around 50,000 clones, about 90% occurring once. This specimen comes from a study of OX40 agonist ivuxolimab in advanced cancers. The wider study: Patients in the trial were receiving intravenous ivuxolimab every 2 weeks, at doses of 0.01 to 10 mg/kg.

Blood samples were obtained at baseline, cycle 4 day 1, and cycle 7 day 1. Findings and caveats of the study: In the expanded peripheral T cells, antigen specificity was never determined. Fewer expanded clones were found on average in CD4+ than in CD8+ T cells.

Sequenced here: CD4+ or CD8+ T cells sorted from blood, sampled in a trial of the OX40 agonist ivuxolimab. This TCR came from an adult with an advanced solid tumor such as melanoma, head and neck, liver or kidney cancer. This chain connects TRBV2 to TRBJ2-5; 8 positions match TRBD1. The CDR3 nucleotides are TGTGCCAGCAGCGGACAGGGAGCCGTGGAGACCCAGTACTTC. Its protein is CASSGQGAVETQYF.